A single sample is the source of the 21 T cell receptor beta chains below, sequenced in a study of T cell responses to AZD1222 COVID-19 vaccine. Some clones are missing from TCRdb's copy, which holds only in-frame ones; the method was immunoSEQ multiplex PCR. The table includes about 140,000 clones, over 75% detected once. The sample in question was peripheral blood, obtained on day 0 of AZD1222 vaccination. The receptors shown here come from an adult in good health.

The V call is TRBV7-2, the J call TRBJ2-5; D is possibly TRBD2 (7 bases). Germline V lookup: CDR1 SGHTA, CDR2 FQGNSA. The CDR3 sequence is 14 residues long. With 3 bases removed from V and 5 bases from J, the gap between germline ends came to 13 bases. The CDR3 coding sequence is TGTGCCAGCAGCTTCCGGGGGGCTGTGGAGACCCAGTACTTC. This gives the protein CASSFRGAVETQYF.

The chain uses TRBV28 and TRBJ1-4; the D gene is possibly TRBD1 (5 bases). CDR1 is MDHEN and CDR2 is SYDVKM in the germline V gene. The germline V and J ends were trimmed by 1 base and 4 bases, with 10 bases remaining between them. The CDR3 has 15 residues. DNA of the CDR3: TGTGCCAGCAGTTTATTAGGGGAGAGTAATGAAAAACTGTTTTTT. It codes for CASSLLGESNEKLFF. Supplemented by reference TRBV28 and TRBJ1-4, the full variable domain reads DVKVTQSSRYLVKRTGEKVFLECVQDMDHENMFWYRQDPGLGLRLIYFSYDVKMKEKGDIPEGYSVSREKKERFSLILESASTNQTSMYLCASSLLGESNEKLFFGSGTQLSVL.

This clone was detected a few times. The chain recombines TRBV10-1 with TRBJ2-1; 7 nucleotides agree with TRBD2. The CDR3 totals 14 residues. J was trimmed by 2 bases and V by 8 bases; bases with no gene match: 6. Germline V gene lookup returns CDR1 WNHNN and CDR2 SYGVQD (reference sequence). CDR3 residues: CASSPSGTYNEQFF. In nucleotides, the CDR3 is TGCGCCAGCTCTCCTAGCGGAACCTACAATGAGCAGTTCTTC.

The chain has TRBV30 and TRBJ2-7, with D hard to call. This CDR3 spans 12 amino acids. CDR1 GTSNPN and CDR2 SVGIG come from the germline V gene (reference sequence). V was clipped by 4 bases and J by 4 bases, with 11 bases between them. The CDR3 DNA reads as TGTGCCTGGACTAGTTCCAGTTACGAGCAGTACTTC. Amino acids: CAWTSSSYEQYF. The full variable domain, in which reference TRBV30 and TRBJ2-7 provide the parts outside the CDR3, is SQTIHQWPATLVQPVGSPLSLECTVEGTSNPNLYWYRQAAGRGLQLLFYSVGIGQISSEVPQNLSASRPQDRQFILSSKKLLLSDSGFYLCAWTSSSYEQYFGPGTRLTVT.

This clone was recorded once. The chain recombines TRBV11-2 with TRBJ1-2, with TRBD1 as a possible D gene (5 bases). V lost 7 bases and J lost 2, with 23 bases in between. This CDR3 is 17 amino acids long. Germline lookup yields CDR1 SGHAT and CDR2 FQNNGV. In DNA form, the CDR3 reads TGTGCCAGCACCAATTATCGGAGTAGGGGCAGCAACTATGGCTACACCTTC. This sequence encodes CASTNYRSRGSNYGYTF.

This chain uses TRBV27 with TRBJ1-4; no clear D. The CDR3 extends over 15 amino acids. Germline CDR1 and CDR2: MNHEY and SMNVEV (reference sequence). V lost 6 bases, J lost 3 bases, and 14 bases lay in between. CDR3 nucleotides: TGTGCCAGCAGCCAAACCCCGGTACCTAATGAAAAACTGTTTTTT. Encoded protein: CASSQTPVPNEKLFF.

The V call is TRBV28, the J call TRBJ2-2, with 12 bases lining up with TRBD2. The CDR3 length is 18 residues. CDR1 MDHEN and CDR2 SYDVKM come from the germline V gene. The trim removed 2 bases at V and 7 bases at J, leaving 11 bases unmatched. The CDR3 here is CASSLGSSGRGGGGELFF. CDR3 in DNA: TGTGCCAGCAGTTTAGGCTCTAGCGGGAGGGGTGGCGGCGGGGAGCTGTTTTTT.

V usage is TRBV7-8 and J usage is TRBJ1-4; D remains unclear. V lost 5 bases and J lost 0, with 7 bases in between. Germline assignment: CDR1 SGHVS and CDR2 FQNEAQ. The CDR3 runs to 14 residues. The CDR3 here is CASSRRATNEKLFF. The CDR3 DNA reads TGTGCCAGCAGCCGAAGAGCAACTAATGAAAAACTGTTTTTT.

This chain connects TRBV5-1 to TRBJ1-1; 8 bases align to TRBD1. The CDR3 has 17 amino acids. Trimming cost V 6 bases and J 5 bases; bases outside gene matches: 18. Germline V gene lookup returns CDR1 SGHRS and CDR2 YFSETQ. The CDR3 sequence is CASKTHNQGASITEAFF. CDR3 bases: TGCGCCAGCAAGACGCACAACCAGGGGGCAAGTATAACTGAAGCTTTCTTT.

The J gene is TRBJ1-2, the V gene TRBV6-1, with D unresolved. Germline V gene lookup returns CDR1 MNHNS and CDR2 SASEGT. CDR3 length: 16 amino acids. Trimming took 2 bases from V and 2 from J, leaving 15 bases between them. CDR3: CASSELVSARNYGYTF. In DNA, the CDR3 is TGTGCCAGCAGTGAACTTGTGAGCGCAAGAAACTATGGCTACACCTTC.

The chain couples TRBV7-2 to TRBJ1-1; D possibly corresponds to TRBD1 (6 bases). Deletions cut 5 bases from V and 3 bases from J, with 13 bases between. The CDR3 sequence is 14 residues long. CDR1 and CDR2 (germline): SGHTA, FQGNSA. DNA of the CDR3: TGTGCCAGCAGCCAGACGACAGGACACACTGAAGCTTTCTTT. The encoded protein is CASSQTTGHTEAFF.

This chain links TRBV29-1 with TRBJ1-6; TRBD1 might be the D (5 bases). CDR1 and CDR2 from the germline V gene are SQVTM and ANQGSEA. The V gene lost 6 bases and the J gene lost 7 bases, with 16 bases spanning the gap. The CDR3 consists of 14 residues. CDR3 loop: CSVLEGRGNSPLHF. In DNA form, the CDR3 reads TGCAGCGTCCTCGAGGGACGGGGAAATTCACCCCTCCACTTT.

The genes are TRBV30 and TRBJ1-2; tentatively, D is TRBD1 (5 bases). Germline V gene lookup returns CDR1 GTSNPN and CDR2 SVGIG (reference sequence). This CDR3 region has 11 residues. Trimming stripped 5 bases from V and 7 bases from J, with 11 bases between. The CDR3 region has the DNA TGTGCCTGGGAGGGGTCGAGTGGCTACACCTTC. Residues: CAWEGSSGYTF.

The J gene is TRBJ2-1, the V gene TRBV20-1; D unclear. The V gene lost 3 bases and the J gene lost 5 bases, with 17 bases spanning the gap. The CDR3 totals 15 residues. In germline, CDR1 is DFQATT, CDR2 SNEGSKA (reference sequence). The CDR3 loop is CSASSLGSTDNEQFF. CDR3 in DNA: TGCAGTGCTAGTTCCTTGGGGTCCACAGACAATGAGCAGTTCTTC.

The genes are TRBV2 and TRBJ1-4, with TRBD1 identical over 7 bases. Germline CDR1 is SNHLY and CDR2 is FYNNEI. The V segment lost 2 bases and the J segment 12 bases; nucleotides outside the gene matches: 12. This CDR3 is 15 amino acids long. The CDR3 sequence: CASSEFGIDQGELFF. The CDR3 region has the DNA TGTGCCAGCAGTGAATTCGGCATCGACCAGGGGGAACTGTTTTTT. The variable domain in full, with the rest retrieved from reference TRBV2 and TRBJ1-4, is EPEVTQTPSHQVTQMGQEVILRCVPISNHLYFYWYRQILGQKVEFLVSFYNNEISEKSEIFDDQFSVERPDGSNFTLKIRSTKLEDSAMYFCASSEFGIDQGELFFGSGTQLSVL.

CDR3 nucleotides: TGCGCCAGCAAGAGGACACAAGAAGAGACCCAGTACTTC. Translated, it gives CASKRTQEETQYF. V gene TRBV5-1 combines with J gene TRBJ2-5, with a tentative D call TRBD1 (5 bases). The CDR3 length is 13 residues. Germline lookup yields CDR1 SGHRS and CDR2 YFSETQ. With 6 bases removed from V and 3 bases from J, the gap between germline ends came to 12 bases.

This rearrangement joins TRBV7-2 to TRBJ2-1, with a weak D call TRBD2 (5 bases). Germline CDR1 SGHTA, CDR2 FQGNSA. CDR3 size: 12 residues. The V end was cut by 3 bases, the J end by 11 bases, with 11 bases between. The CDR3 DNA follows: TGTGCCAGCAGCTTGGGGTGGGAGAAGCAGTTCTTC. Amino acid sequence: CASSLGWEKQFF.

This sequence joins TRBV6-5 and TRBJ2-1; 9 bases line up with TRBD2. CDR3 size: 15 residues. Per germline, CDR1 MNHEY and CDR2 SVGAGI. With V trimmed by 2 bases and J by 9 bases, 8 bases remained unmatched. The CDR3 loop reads CASSYMASGVGEQFF. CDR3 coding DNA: TGTGCCAGCAGTTACATGGCTAGCGGGGTAGGTGAGCAGTTCTTC.

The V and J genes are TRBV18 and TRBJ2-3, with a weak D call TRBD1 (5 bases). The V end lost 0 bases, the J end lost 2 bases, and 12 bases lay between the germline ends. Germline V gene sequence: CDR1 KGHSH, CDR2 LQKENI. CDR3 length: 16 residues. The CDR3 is CASSPPTVSSTDTQYF. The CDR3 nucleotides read TGTGCCAGCTCACCACCGACAGTCTCCTCCACAGATACGCAGTATTTT.

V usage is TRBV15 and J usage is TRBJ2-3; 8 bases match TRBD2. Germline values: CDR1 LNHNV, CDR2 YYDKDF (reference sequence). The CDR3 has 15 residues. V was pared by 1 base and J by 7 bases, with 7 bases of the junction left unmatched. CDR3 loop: CATSRVWREVNTQYF. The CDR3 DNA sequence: TGTGCCACCAGCAGAGTTTGGCGGGAGGTAAATACGCAGTATTTT.

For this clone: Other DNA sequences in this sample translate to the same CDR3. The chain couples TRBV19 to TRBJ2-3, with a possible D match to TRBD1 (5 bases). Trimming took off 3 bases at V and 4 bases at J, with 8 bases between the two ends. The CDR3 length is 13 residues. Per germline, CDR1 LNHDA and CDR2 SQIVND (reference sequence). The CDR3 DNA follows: TGTGCCAGTAGTATCGGCAGGGCAGATACGCAGTATTTT. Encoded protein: CASSIGRADTQYF.